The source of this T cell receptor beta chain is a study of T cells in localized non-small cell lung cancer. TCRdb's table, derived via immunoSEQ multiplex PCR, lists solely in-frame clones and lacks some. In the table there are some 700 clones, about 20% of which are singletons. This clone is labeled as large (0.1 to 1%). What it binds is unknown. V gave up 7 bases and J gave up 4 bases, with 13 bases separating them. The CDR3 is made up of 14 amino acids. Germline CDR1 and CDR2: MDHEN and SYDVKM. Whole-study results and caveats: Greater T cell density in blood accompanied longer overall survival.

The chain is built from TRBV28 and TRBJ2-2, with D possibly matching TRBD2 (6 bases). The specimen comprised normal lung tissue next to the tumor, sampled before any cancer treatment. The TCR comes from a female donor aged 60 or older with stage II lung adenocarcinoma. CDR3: CASKKAGTTGELFF. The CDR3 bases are TGTGCCAGCAAAAAAGCGGGTACCACCGGGGAGCTGTTTTTT.